What follows is one T cell receptor beta chain and its context. What it binds is not known. This sample is part of a study of shared clonotypes between healthy human individuals. Regarding the study as a whole: Naive subsets generally had larger estimated richness than memory subsets.

Produced via immunoSEQ multiplex PCR; TCRdb's table is partial and in-frame only. The table includes some 1 million clones, roughly 75% detected once. Germline V CDR1 and CDR2: MRHNA, SNTAGT. The ends were cut back, 6 bases at V and 0 bases at J, with 14 bases in the middle. The CDR3 is 15 amino acids. The chain carries TRBV6-4 and TRBJ1-1, with D tentatively TRBD1 (5 bases). The clonotype comes from a man aged 18 to 29 in good health. Sequencing was carried out using memory CD4+ T cells sorted from blood. The sample's subset: CD45RA-negative fraction. The CDR3 loop reads CASRENPGLNTEAFF. The DNA of the CDR3 is TGTGCCAGCAGAGAAAATCCGGGACTGAACACTGAAGCTTTCTTT.